The 5 T cell receptor beta chains in this list originate from one sample, sequenced in a study. TCRdb independently ran MiXCR on the RT-PCR reads; one entry per CDR3 protein. The sample includes approximately 720,000 distinct CDR3 sequences, approximately 15% seen only once; the top ten take 3% to 4.5%. Sequenced input: memory CD4+ T cells from blood. These receptor sequences come from a female donor in good health, serving as a healthy control.

This sequence joins TRBV6-6 and TRBJ1-1; D might be TRBD1 (6 bases). This CDR3 has 14 amino acids. V gave up 2 bases and J gave up 5 bases, with 12 bases separating them. Germline lookup yields CDR1 MNHNY and CDR2 SVGAGI (reference sequence). The CDR3 region is CASSYAQGQTEAFF. The CDR3 DNA sequence: TGTGCCAGCAGTTACGCCCAGGGGCAAACTGAAGCTTTCTTT.

This clonotype was counted ten times or more. The genes are TRBV6-6 and TRBJ1-1; D call uncertain. This CDR3 spans 11 amino acids. V was clipped by 8 bases and J by 1 base, with 5 bases between them. CDR1 is MNHNY, CDR2 SVGAGI, per germline (reference sequence). CDR3 residues: CASQTNTEAFF. The CDR3 DNA reads TGTGCCAGCCAGACGAACACTGAAGCTTTCTTT.

The sample holds many counts of this clonotype. The chain is built from TRBV5-6 and TRBJ1-5; D is unclear. Germline CDR1 SGHDT, CDR2 YYEEEE. The CDR3 runs to 14 residues. With 2 bases removed from V and 5 bases from J, the gap between germline ends came to 11 bases. The CDR3 loop is CASSFSLGDQPQHF. DNA for the CDR3: TGTGCCAGCAGCTTCTCCCTAGGCGATCAGCCCCAGCATTTT.

In this sample, this clonotype turned up a few times. This chain uses TRBV20-1 with TRBJ1-2; D uncertain. Germline CDR1 and CDR2: DFQATT and SNEGSKA (reference sequence). Trimming cost V 0 bases and J 5 bases, with 13 bases left between them. The CDR3 loop spans 14 amino acids. The CDR3, as DNA: TGCAGTGCTAGAGATCACCGCTCAAGTTATGGCTACACCTTC. Translation: CSARDHRSSYGYTF.

This clonotype was detected only a few times. The V gene is TRBV12-3 or TRBV12-4, the J gene TRBJ2-2, with 10 bases aligning to TRBD1. CDR3 length: 14 residues. V shed 5 bases and J 6 bases; nucleotides not matched to a gene: 3. The CDR3, as DNA: TGTGCCAGCAGTCATGGACAGGGGGCCGGGGAGCTGTTTTTT. This codes for CASSHGQGAGELFF.